A single sample is the source of the 6 T cell receptor beta chains below, sequenced in a study of spatial heterogeneity in lung cancer. Study-wide findings and caveats: Higher tumor mutation counts went along with higher counts of expanded intratumoral alpha and beta TCRs.

Time point meaning: sample taken at primary tumor resection. For these receptors, no antigen is known. TCRdb fed the 5' RACE reads into MiXCR, producing one record per CDR3 protein. The sample lists some 100,000 distinct CDR3 sequences, about 4.6% occurring once. This sample comprised lung tumor tissue, obtained at surgery. The receptors originated from a male donor with early-stage non-small cell lung cancer.

This clonotype was counted at least ten times. The chain joins TRBV4-2 to TRBJ1-1; tentatively, D is TRBD1 (5 bases). V gave up 1 base and J gave up 5 bases, with 17 bases separating them. Germline V gene data show CDR1 as LGHNA and CDR2 as YNFKEQ. This CDR3 region has 16 residues. This chain's CDR3 is CASSQGQSHEGTEAFF. CDR3 in DNA: TGTGCCAGCAGCCAAGGGCAGAGTCATGAGGGGACTGAAGCTTTCTTT.

This clonotype was seen at least ten times. This chain connects TRBV12-5 to TRBJ2-2; 9 nucleotides agree with TRBD1. The CDR3 runs to 17 residues. After removal of 6 bases from V and 8 bases from J, the junction contained 16 bases not matched to a gene. Per the germline V gene, CDR1 is LGHNT and CDR2 is FRNRAP. DNA for the CDR3: TGTGCTAGTGGCTATACTCCCGGGACAGGGTCGTATGGGGAGCTGTTTTTT. This translates into CASGYTPGTGSYGELFF.

The chain combines TRBV7-9 with TRBJ2-1; maybe TRBD2 (5 bases). The germline V gene has CDR1 SEHNR and CDR2 FQNEAQ (reference sequence). The CDR3 has 15 residues. V was clipped by 5 bases and J by 0 bases, with 11 bases between them. CDR3: CASSLEGLSYNEQFF. Written as DNA, the CDR3 is TGTGCCAGCAGCCTTGAGGGCCTCTCCTACAATGAGCAGTTCTTC.

This clonotype was recorded many times. The CDR3 loop is CSARETRSGRYTGELFF. The CDR3 DNA reads as TGCAGTGCTAGAGAAACACGTAGCGGGAGATACACCGGGGAGCTGTTTTTT. The V gene is TRBV20-1, the J gene TRBJ2-2; 9 bases are shared with TRBD2. Germline V gives CDR1 DFQATT, CDR2 SNEGSKA (reference sequence). This CDR3 is built from 17 residues. V shed 0 bases and J 3 bases; nucleotides not matched to a gene: 8.

This clonotype came up many times. This chain uses TRBV5-4 with TRBJ2-3, with TRBD2 identical over 11 bases. V trimming: 5 bases; J trimming: 3 bases; junction bases outside the gene matches: 11. The germline CDR1 and CDR2 sequences are SGHNT and YYREEE (reference sequence). The CDR3 sequence is 17 residues long. The CDR3 DNA follows: TGTGCCAGCAGTCGTAGCGGGAGGGCCCGGGTTACAGATACGCAGTATTTT. Translation gives CASSRSGRARVTDTQYF.

This clonotype occurred many times. This chain uses TRBV28 with TRBJ2-2; maybe TRBD2 (6 bases). The germline gives CDR1 MDHEN, CDR2 SYDVKM. The V and J ends lost 3 bases and 11 bases respectively, with 10 bases between them. CDR3 length: 12 amino acids. The CDR3 spells CASSLWRAELFF. CDR3 coding DNA: TGTGCCAGCAGTTTGTGGAGGGCAGAGCTGTTTTTT.